This TCR beta chain comes out of a study of blood T cell repertoires in COVID-19. Study summary: Sites in the United States, Italy and Spain provided acute and convalescent COVID-19 samples. Sources were T cells, B-cell-depleted T cells, or PBMCs; the material itself was cDNA or gDNA.

With V trimmed by 8 bases and J by 4 bases, 2 bases remained unmatched. Germline CDR1 LNHDA, CDR2 SQIVND (reference sequence). The CDR3 extends over 12 amino acids. Method: immunoSEQ multiplex PCR; TCRdb's copy keeps in-frame clones and lacks some. The data hold about 67,000 clones, with roughly 82% observed a single time. Sample: peripheral blood. V gene TRBV19 combines with J gene TRBJ2-1; 7 bases line up with TRBD1. The clonotype originates from a human donor in a cohort sampled during active COVID-19. The CDR3 reads CASGGQYNEQFF. For the CDR3, the DNA is TGTGCCAGTGGGGGACAGTACAATGAGCAGTTCTTC.